These 30 T cell receptor beta chains came from one sample sequenced in a study of cytomegalovirus exposure and HLA in healthy donors. Amplification used 60 Vbeta primers and 13 Jbeta primers. TCRdb keeps only in-frame clones here, not all; method: immunoSEQ multiplex PCR. The sample lists approximately 190,000 clones, roughly 87% occurring once. Sequenced sample: PBMCs. The receptors shown here come from a boy between 2 and 10 years old in good health and CMV-seronegative.

The chain carries TRBV18 and TRBJ2-1; 8 positions agree with TRBD1. The germline V gene has CDR1 KGHSH and CDR2 LQKENI. V lost 2 bases and J lost 5; bases outside the gene matches: 2. This CDR3 contains 14 residues. CDR3 DNA sequence: TGTGCCAGCTCACCAACGACAGGGGACAATGAGCAGTTCTTC. Protein: CASSPTTGDNEQFF.

In this sample, this clone turned up a few times. CDR3 protein: CASSLRYEQFF. The CDR3 region has the DNA TGTGCCAGCAGCTTACGGTATGAGCAGTTCTTC. The chain is built from TRBV5-6 and TRBJ2-1; D unresolved. Germline CDR1 reads SGHDT; CDR2 reads YYEEEE. V dropped 2 bases and J dropped 8 bases, with 5 bases sitting between them. The CDR3 is made up of 11 amino acids.

V usage is TRBV18 and J usage is TRBJ2-3; possible D gene TRBD1, 6 bases. V was trimmed by 3 bases and J by 5 bases, leaving 15 bases between them. The CDR3 totals 15 residues. Germline loops: CDR1 KGHSH, CDR2 LQKENI. CDR3 residues: CASSPWDTDRDTQYF. For the CDR3, the DNA is TGTGCCAGCTCACCTTGGGACACGGATAGAGATACGCAGTATTTT.

The chain joins TRBV29-1 to TRBJ2-2; D possibly corresponds to TRBD1 (5 bases). Trimming took off 3 bases at V and 1 base at J, with 6 bases between the two ends. The CDR3 is 13 residues long. Germline loops: CDR1 SQVTM, CDR2 ANQGSEA. The CDR3 region has the DNA TGCAGCGTTGATACAGGGAACACCGGGGAGCTGTTTTTT. Translating it yields CSVDTGNTGELFF.

This sequence joins TRBV9 and TRBJ2-7; TRBD2 matches at 13 bases. Trimming at V came to 3 bases and at J to 7 bases, leaving 10 bases not matched to a gene. Per the germline V gene, CDR1 is SGDLS and CDR2 is YYNGEE. CDR3 length: 16 amino acids. This CDR3 is CASSAWTSGGQWEQYF. In DNA, the CDR3 is TGTGCCAGCAGCGCCTGGACTAGCGGGGGACAATGGGAGCAGTACTTC.

The chain employs TRBV10-3 and TRBJ2-7; a weak D match, TRBD2 (6 bases). The V gene lost 8 bases and the J gene lost 0 bases, with 11 bases spanning the gap. CDR3 length: 13 residues. Germline V gene sequence: CDR1 ENHRY, CDR2 SYGVKD. The CDR3 is CAIGGLTSYEQYF. CDR3 DNA: TGTGCCATCGGGGGACTGACCTCCTACGAGCAGTACTTC.

With respect to this clone: Within the sample, other DNA sequences also encode this same CDR3. The chain combines TRBV9 with TRBJ1-3; D is perhaps TRBD1 (5 bases). Trimming shortened V by 7 bases and J by 7 bases, and 6 bases separated the two germline ends. CDR1 is SGDLS, CDR2 YYNGEE, per germline. The CDR3 length is 10 residues. The CDR3 nucleotides are TGTGCCAGCGGGGGGAACACCATATATTTT. Translated: CASGGNTIYF.

This clone was detected once. The rearrangement links TRBV9 to TRBJ2-3; 9 nucleotides align to TRBD2. The CDR3 has 15 residues. Germline loops: CDR1 SGDLS, CDR2 YYNGEE. V lost 2 bases and J lost 3; bases outside the gene matches: 4. The CDR3 loop is CASSVLAGLTDTQYF. In DNA, the CDR3 is TGTGCCAGCAGCGTTCTAGCGGGGCTGACAGATACGCAGTATTTT.

Comments on this clone: One junction end does not reproduce the germline sequence, and a read error may be involved. The chain employs TRBV10-3 and TRBJ2-7; TRBD1 agrees at 8 bases. The CDR3 totals 13 residues. The germline CDR1 and CDR2 sequences are ENHRY and SYGVKD. The CDR3 DNA follows: TGTGCCGTCAGGGGGCAGGGGGACGACGAGCAGTACTTC. Translated, it gives CAVRGQGDDEQYF.

The rearrangement uses TRBV19 and TRBJ1-2, with no clear D. The V gene lost 7 bases and the J gene lost 8 bases, with 26 bases spanning the gap. CDR1 and CDR2 (germline): LNHDA, SQIVND (reference sequence). CDR3 size: 16 residues. For the CDR3, the DNA is TGTGCCAGTAACCTGCAACCCGGCGGGAACCTGCGGGGCTACACCTTC. Protein sequence: CASNLQPGGNLRGYTF.

The genes are TRBV4-1 and TRBJ2-1; a possible D gene is TRBD1 (5 bases). Germline CDR1 and CDR2: MGHRA and YSYEKL. Trimming removed 0 bases from V and 3 bases from J, with 18 bases in between. The CDR3 runs to 18 residues. CDR3 amino acids: CASSQEVRGAAVYNEQFF. The CDR3 coding sequence is TGCGCCAGCAGCCAAGAGGTAAGGGGCGCGGCGGTCTACAATGAGCAGTTCTTC.

The chain links TRBV19 to TRBJ1-2; TRBD1 is a possible D gene (6 bases). The length of the CDR3 is 14 residues. Trimming removed 4 bases at V and 0 bases at J, with 9 bases between. Looked up from germline, CDR1 is LNHDA and CDR2 is SQIVND (reference sequence). This CDR3 is CASSKTGPNYGYTF. The CDR3 DNA reads as TGTGCCAGTAGTAAGACAGGCCCTAACTATGGCTACACCTTC.

The chain is built from TRBV6-1 and TRBJ2-3; 7 positions agree with TRBD2. Germline lookup yields CDR1 MNHNS and CDR2 SASEGT. The CDR3 loop spans 15 amino acids. Trimming took 4 bases from V and 11 from J; bases not matched to a gene: 15. CDR3 sequence (DNA): TGTGCCAGCAGTGCTGCTAGCGGCGCTCAGAGACGGCAGTATTTT. Its protein product is CASSAASGAQRRQYF.

The CDR3 bases are TGTGCCAGCAGTGAAAAAGGATCATCGGGCTATGGCTACACCTTC. Translation: CASSEKGSSGYGYTF. The chain combines TRBV2 with TRBJ1-2; D is uncertain. The CDR3 has 15 amino acids. Trimming took off 2 bases at V and 4 bases at J, with 14 bases between the two ends. CDR1 and CDR2 (germline): SNHLY, FYNNEI.

This chain links TRBV28 with TRBJ2-1, with D unresolved. The CDR3 sequence is 15 residues long. Germline values: CDR1 MDHEN, CDR2 SYDVKM. Trimming pared 6 bases from V and 0 bases from J, leaving 12 bases between. The CDR3 nucleotides read TGTGCCAGCAGCCCTATAGCCCACTCCTACAATGAGCAGTTCTTC. It encodes CASSPIAHSYNEQFF.

The J gene is TRBJ1-2, the V gene TRBV12-5, with D unclear. Germline CDR1 reads LGHNT; CDR2 reads FRNRAP. The CDR3 extends over 13 amino acids. The V gene lost 3 bases and the J gene lost 4 bases, with 9 bases spanning the gap. DNA for the CDR3: TGTGCTAGTGGTTTCTCAGGAAGCTATGGCTACACCTTC. Translated, it gives CASGFSGSYGYTF.

Here the CDR3 reads CSGSSGRYEQYF. DNA of the CDR3: TGCAGCGGATCTAGCGGGAGGTACGAGCAGTACTTC. The chain is built from TRBV29-1 and TRBJ2-7, with 11 bases matching TRBD2. The CDR3 contains 12 residues. V gave up 7 bases and J gave up 4 bases; unmatched junction bases: 3. Germline CDR1 is SQVTM and CDR2 is ANQGSEA.

The V and J genes are TRBV2 and TRBJ2-5; 10 bases are shared with TRBD1. The J call may be faulty, since TRBJ2-7 better matches the DNA end. This CDR3 is built from 14 residues. The germline V gene has CDR1 SNHLY and CDR2 FYNNEI. CDR3 sequence (DNA): TGTGCCAGCAGTGGCCGGGACAGGGGTTACGAGCAGTACTTC. Amino acid sequence: CASSGRDRGYEQYF.

This clone was found a few times. V gene TRBV2 combines with J gene TRBJ2-5; D ambiguous. The germline V gene encodes CDR1 SNHLY and CDR2 FYNNEI. The CDR3 contains 11 residues. Trimming removed 8 bases at V and 3 bases at J, with 7 bases between. CDR3 in amino acids: CASFEKETQYF. The CDR3 DNA sequence: TGTGCCAGCTTTGAGAAAGAGACCCAGTACTTC.

This chain joins TRBV2 and TRBJ2-7; D is uncertain. CDR1 is SNHLY and CDR2 is FYNNEI in the germline V gene. Deletions cut 7 bases from V and 6 bases from J, with 13 bases between. This CDR3 region has 12 residues. The CDR3 here is CASTSPSGEQYF. The DNA of the CDR3 is TGTGCCAGCACCTCCCCCAGTGGCGAGCAGTACTTC. The variable domain in full, with the rest retrieved from reference TRBV2 and TRBJ2-7, is EPEVTQTPSHQVTQMGQEVILRCVPISNHLYFYWYRQILGQKVEFLVSFYNNEISEKSEIFDDQFSVERPDGSNFTLKIRSTKLEDSAMYFCASTSPSGEQYFGPGTRLTVT.

This sequence joins TRBV6-5 and TRBJ2-1; D is perhaps TRBD2 (6 bases). CDR1 MNHEY and CDR2 SVGAGI come from the germline V gene. The CDR3 covers 14 residues. V lost 7 bases and J 3 bases, leaving 13 bases between the germline ends. Here the CDR3 reads CASIGGEIYNEQFF. CDR3 nucleotide sequence: TGTGCCAGCATTGGCGGGGAGATCTACAATGAGCAGTTCTTC.

The chain is built from TRBV30 and TRBJ2-1; 7 bases line up with TRBD2. CDR1 and CDR2 (germline): GTSNPN, SVGIG (reference sequence). Trimming took 2 bases from V and 0 from J; bases not matched to a gene: 10. This CDR3 has 17 residues. The CDR3 here is CAWSSGRGTSSYNEQFF. The CDR3 DNA follows: TGTGCCTGGAGTTCGGGGAGGGGCACGAGCTCCTACAATGAGCAGTTCTTC.

The rearrangement uses TRBV28 and TRBJ1-5, with D possibly TRBD1 on 5 matching bases. There are 15 residues in the CDR3. Germline CDR1 and CDR2: MDHEN and SYDVKM. V was clipped by 7 bases and J by 5 bases, with 18 bases between them. CDR3 sequence (DNA): TGTGCCAGCATTCCCCCGGGGGTCGAATATCAGCCCCAGCATTTT. It encodes CASIPPGVEYQPQHF.

This sequence joins TRBV29-1 and TRBJ1-1; D gene uncertain. The germline gives CDR1 SQVTM, CDR2 ANQGSEA. The CDR3 length is 15 residues. V was pared by 6 bases and J by 0 bases, with 17 bases between. This chain's CDR3 is CSVHSSNIMNTEAFF. CDR3 bases: TGCAGCGTGCATAGTTCGAATATAATGAACACTGAAGCTTTCTTT. Looking up the rest from reference TRBV29-1 and TRBJ1-1 gives the full variable domain: SAVISQKPSRDICQRGTSLTIQCQVDSQVTMMFWYRQQPGQSLTLIATANQGSEATYESGFVIDKFPISRPNLTFSTLTVSNMSPEDSSIYLCSVHSSNIMNTEAFFGQGTRLTVV.

The gene calls are TRBV21-1 and TRBJ2-3; the table names TRBD1, a call not compared with the DNA. TRBV21-1 is a documented pseudogene. The CDR3 contains 15 residues. CDR3 DNA: TGTGCCAGCAGCAAGCCGGGACAGTACACAGATACGCAGTATTTT. Protein: CASSKPGQYTDTQYF.

For the CDR3, the DNA is TGCGCCAGCAGCTTGGAACCAGCGAGGGCATACTATGGCTACACCTTC. Residues: CASSLEPARAYYGYTF. V usage is TRBV5-1 and J usage is TRBJ1-2; D unclear. V was trimmed by 0 bases and J by 3 bases, leaving 15 bases between them. CDR3 length: 16 residues. Germline assignment: CDR1 SGHRS and CDR2 YFSETQ. Looking up the rest from reference TRBV5-1 and TRBJ1-2 gives the full variable domain: KAGVTQTPRYLIKTRGQQVTLSCSPISGHRSVSWYQQTPGQGLQFLFEYFSETQRNKGNFPGRFSGRQFSNSRSEMNVSTLELGDSALYLCASSLEPARAYYGYTFGSGTRLTVV.

V and J are TRBV4-1 and TRBJ2-5, with D possibly TRBD2 on 5 matching bases. The CDR3 loop spans 16 amino acids. Trimming stripped 4 bases from V and 1 base from J, with 16 bases between. Germline CDR1 is MGHRA and CDR2 is YSYEKL. CDR3 nucleotides: TGCGCCAGCAGCCGAAGCGTTTTCGGACTCCAAGAGACCCAGTACTTC. This sequence encodes CASSRSVFGLQETQYF.

This clone appeared a single time. The rearrangement joins TRBV2 to TRBJ2-1, with a possible D match to TRBD1 (5 bases). CDR1 and CDR2 from the germline V gene are SNHLY and FYNNEI. CDR3 length: 12 amino acids. The V and J ends lost 7 bases and 7 bases respectively, with 11 bases between them. The CDR3 region is CASKGRVNEQFF. Here the CDR3 DNA reads TGTGCCAGCAAGGGCAGGGTGAATGAGCAGTTCTTC.

The V and J genes are TRBV28 and TRBJ1-2; D not certain. Germline V gene lookup returns CDR1 MDHEN and CDR2 SYDVKM. V lost 3 bases and J 2 bases, leaving 10 bases between the germline ends. The CDR3 has 14 amino acids. CDR3 in amino acids: CASSFYPANYGYTF. In DNA form, the CDR3 reads TGTGCCAGCAGTTTCTACCCCGCCAACTATGGCTACACCTTC.

The V and J genes are TRBV28 and TRBJ2-5; 7 positions match TRBD1. Germline V gene lookup returns CDR1 MDHEN and CDR2 SYDVKM. The CDR3 has 14 amino acids. J lost 4 bases, V lost 3 bases, and 5 bases had no gene match. This chain's CDR3 is CASSLSSGGETQYF. The CDR3 nucleotides are TGTGCCAGCAGTTTGTCTTCAGGGGGAGAGACCCAGTACTTC.